This TCR beta chain came from a study of T cells in Graves' hyperthyroidism and ophthalmopathy. Per the germline V gene, CDR1 is SGHRS and CDR2 is YFSETQ. Trimming cost V 3 bases and J 8 bases; bases outside gene matches: 21. The CDR3 loop spans 20 amino acids. Diagnosing involved the use of clinical symptoms, serum thyroxine and TRAb, thyroid ultrasound and orbital computed tomography. This clonotype was seen repeatedly, ten times or more. The TCR beta CDR3 regions underwent amplification using RNA transcripts as the source. The HTBI primer set was used in a first-round RT-PCR of the TCR CDR3. Via MiXCR, TCRdb re-called the multiplex PCR reads, giving one row per CDR3 protein. The sample records 350,000 to 400,000 distinct CDR3 sequences, about 18% being singletons.

This rearrangement joins TRBV5-1 to TRBJ1-4; TRBD1 matches 11 bases. The receptor's source is a man aged 18 to 29 with Graves' ophthalmopathy. Input material: blood. In DNA, the CDR3 is TGCGCCAGCAGCTCCAAACCTGGACAGGGGGCGTCGGTAGGCGAAGAAAAACTGTTTTTT. It encodes CASSSKPGQGASVGEEKLFF.